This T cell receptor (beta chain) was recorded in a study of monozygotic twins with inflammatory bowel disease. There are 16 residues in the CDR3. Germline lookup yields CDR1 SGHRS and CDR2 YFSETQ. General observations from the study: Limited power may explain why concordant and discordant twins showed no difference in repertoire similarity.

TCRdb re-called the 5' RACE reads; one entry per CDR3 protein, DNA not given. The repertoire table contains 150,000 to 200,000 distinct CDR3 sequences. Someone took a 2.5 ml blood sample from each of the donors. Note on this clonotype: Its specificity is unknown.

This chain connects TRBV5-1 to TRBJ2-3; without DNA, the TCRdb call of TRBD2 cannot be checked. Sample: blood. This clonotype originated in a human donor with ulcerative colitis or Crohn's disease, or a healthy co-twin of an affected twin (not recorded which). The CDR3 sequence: CASSFLSGRSTDTQYF.